Here is one T cell receptor (beta chain) with its context. A J-beta primer mix and a sample-barcoded 5' primer were used in a second PCR of about 7 to 12 cycles. A 12-random-nucleotide template-switch adaptor tagged each cDNA molecule. TCRdb called the 5' RACE reads again in MiXCR, with one record for every CDR3 protein. The profile shows approximately 880,000 distinct CDR3 sequences, around 49% of them singletons. This entry belongs to a study of blood T cells in healthy people across ages. At the level of the study: About one barcoded beta molecule per two T cells came from capture by template switching.

There are 15 residues in the CDR3. Per germline, CDR1 MNHEY and CDR2 SMNVEV (reference sequence). Germline trimming cut 4 bases from V and 1 base from J; bases unmatched to any gene: 5. Donor samples were obtained from healthy Caucasian individuals from Russia, aged about 6 to 90. Donors each provided approximately 9.6 milliliters of peripheral blood. Sequencing was carried out using blood. The sequence was obtained from a man aged 25 to 40 in good health. This chain joins TRBV27 and TRBJ2-3; TRBD2 aligns across 7 bases. This CDR3 is CASSWASGGTDTQYF. In DNA, the CDR3 is TGTGCCAGCAGTTGGGCTAGCGGTGGCACAGATACGCAGTATTTT.